A single sample is the source of the 27 T cell receptor beta chains below, sequenced in a study of OX40 agonist ivuxolimab in advanced cancers. Generated by immunoSEQ multiplex PCR, the TCRdb table keeps only in-frame clones and is missing some. Of around 16,000 clones listed, 75% to 95% were seen once; the top ten hold 25% to 35%. The sequences come from CD4+ or CD8+ T cells sorted from blood, collected in a trial of the OX40 agonist ivuxolimab. These receptors all stem from an adult with an advanced solid tumor such as melanoma, head and neck, liver or kidney cancer.

This chain links TRBV9 with TRBJ2-1, with D hard to call. CDR1 and CDR2 from the germline V gene are SGDLS and YYNGEE. V lost 3 bases, J lost 0 bases, and 19 bases lay in between. The CDR3 is made up of 18 amino acids. The CDR3 spells CASSADSVQASSYNEQFF. The CDR3 DNA follows: TGTGCCAGCAGCGCAGATAGTGTTCAGGCCAGCTCCTACAATGAGCAGTTCTTC.

V is TRBV14 and J is TRBJ1-1, with 12 bases that match TRBD1. V shed 0 bases, J shed 5 bases, and the junction held 7 bases outside the gene matches. Germline-derived CDR1 and CDR2 are SGHDN and FVKESK. The CDR3 extends over 17 amino acids. The CDR3 region has the DNA TGTGCCAGCAGCCAAGAGGGGACAGGGGGCTGGCGGACTGAAGCTTTCTTT. This gives the protein CASSQEGTGGWRTEAFF.

This clone was observed a single time. The DNA of the CDR3 is TGTGCCAGCAGTGAAGTGGCAGGGGTTGGTTATAGCAATCAGCCCCAGCATTTT. Translating it yields CASSEVAGVGYSNQPQHF. The V and J genes are TRBV2 and TRBJ1-5, with TRBD1 as a possible D gene (6 bases). The CDR3 totals 18 residues. Germline CDR1 is SNHLY and CDR2 is FYNNEI. The germline V and J ends were trimmed by 1 base and 0 bases, with 16 bases remaining between them. The variable domain in full, completed from reference TRBV2 and TRBJ1-5, reads EPEVTQTPSHQVTQMGQEVILRCVPISNHLYFYWYRQILGQKVEFLVSFYNNEISEKSEIFDDQFSVERPDGSNFTLKIRSTKLEDSAMYFCASSEVAGVGYSNQPQHFGDGTRLSIL.

This chain uses TRBV6-6 with TRBJ2-1; tentative D call: TRBD1 (6 bases). The CDR3 length is 14 residues. Germline CDR1 reads MNHNY; CDR2 reads SVGAGI (reference sequence). The germline V and J ends were trimmed by 7 bases and 7 bases, with 17 bases remaining between them. The CDR3 region has the DNA TGTGCCAGCAAACGGAGAACAGGGAAAAATGAGCAGTTCTTC. Protein product: CASKRRTGKNEQFF.

This chain uses TRBV6-5 with TRBJ2-1, with 8 bases lining up with TRBD1. This CDR3 region has 14 residues. J was trimmed by 1 base and V by 10 bases; bases with no gene match: 6. CDR1 MNHEY and CDR2 SVGAGI come from the germline V gene. CDR3 sequence reads: CATLGQGSYNEQFF. The CDR3 DNA reads as TGTGCCACCCTCGGACAGGGATCCTACAATGAGCAGTTCTTC.

The chain carries TRBV6-1 and TRBJ2-6; D may correspond to TRBD1 or TRBD2 (5 bases each). Trimming cost V 2 bases and J 5 bases, with 7 bases left between them. The CDR3 covers 14 residues. Germline V CDR1 and CDR2: MNHNS, SASEGT. The CDR3 bases are TGTGCCAGCAGTGAATGGGGGAGGGCCAACGTCCTGACTTTC. Translating gives CASSEWGRANVLTF.

The sample holds one count of this clone. V is TRBV6-4 and J is TRBJ2-7; D not resolved. Trimming pared 3 bases from V and 3 bases from J, leaving 15 bases between. There are 15 residues in the CDR3. Germline-derived CDR1 and CDR2 are MRHNA and SNTAGT. The CDR3 here is CASSEAGGGNYEQYF. The DNA for the CDR3 is TGTGCCAGCAGTGAGGCCGGTGGCGGCAACTACGAGCAGTACTTC.

Note on this clone: This same CDR3 is encoded by further DNA sequences in the sample. CDR3: CASSYEQGMNTEAFF. The CDR3 coding sequence is TGTGCCAGCAGTTATGAACAGGGAATGAACACTGAAGCTTTCTTT. The rearrangement joins TRBV6-5 to TRBJ1-1; tentatively, D is TRBD1 (6 bases). Germline assignment: CDR1 MNHEY and CDR2 SVGAGI. The V end was cut by 3 bases, the J end by 0 bases, with 11 bases between. This CDR3 is 15 amino acids long.

The rearrangement joins TRBV9 to TRBJ2-7; 7 positions match TRBD1. V gave up 4 bases and J gave up 5 bases; unmatched junction bases: 12. Germline values: CDR1 SGDLS, CDR2 YYNGEE. This CDR3 spans 15 amino acids. The CDR3 region has the DNA TGTGCCAGCAGCCCAAGAGACAGGGTTTCCCACGAGCAGTACTTC. This translates into CASSPRDRVSHEQYF.

V gene TRBV7-6 combines with J gene TRBJ2-3; 7 bases map to TRBD2. J lost 0 bases, V lost 10 bases, and 10 bases had no gene match. The length of the CDR3 is 15 residues. CDR1 and CDR2 (germline): SGHVS, FNYEAQ. CDR3 amino acids: CATTMGGYSTDTQYF. The CDR3 DNA follows: TGTGCCACTACGATGGGGGGGTACAGCACAGATACGCAGTATTTT.

This clone is medium-sized by share. V usage is TRBV5-1 and J usage is TRBJ1-3; D remains ambiguous. Germline loops: CDR1 SGHRS, CDR2 YFSETQ. V lost 0 bases to trimming and J lost 2 bases, with 21 bases between them. The CDR3 covers 19 residues. The CDR3 loop reads CASSLGMGAATFTGNTIYF. CDR3 nucleotides: TGCGCCAGCAGCTTGGGGATGGGTGCGGCGACCTTTACTGGAAACACCATATATTTT.

V is TRBV13 and J is TRBJ2-7; TRBD1 might be the D (5 bases). This CDR3 is built from 12 residues. CDR1 PRHDT and CDR2 FYEKMQ come from the germline V gene (reference sequence). V was cut by 3 bases and J by 3 bases, with 6 bases left in between. The CDR3 bases are TGTGCCAGCAGCTTTCAGGGCTACGAGCAGTACTTC. Its translation: CASSFQGYEQYF.

This sequence joins TRBV5-5 and TRBJ2-7; D gene uncertain. Germline CDR1 SGHKS, CDR2 YYEKEE (reference sequence). Trimming removed 3 bases from V and 3 bases from J, with 4 bases in between. The CDR3 has 11 residues. This CDR3 is CASSSNYEQYF. CDR3 sequence (DNA): TGTGCCAGCAGCTCCAACTACGAGCAGTACTTC.

The V and J genes are TRBV9 and TRBJ1-5, with 8 bases matching TRBD1. Unmatched junction bases numbered 5, after V lost 3 bases and J lost 3 bases. The CDR3 is 15 residues long. Germline V CDR1 and CDR2: SGDLS, YYNGEE. The CDR3 spells CASSAGTGSNQPQHF. CDR3 coding DNA: TGTGCCAGCAGCGCCGGGACAGGTTCCAATCAGCCCCAGCATTTT.

In this sample, this clone turned up once. The CDR3 nucleotides read TGTGCCAGCAGCCACAGGGGGTCGGAGAGGAATGAGCAGTTCTTC. Its protein product is CASSHRGSERNEQFF. V gene TRBV7-9 combines with J gene TRBJ2-1, with 8 bases lining up with TRBD1. The CDR3 covers 15 residues. After removal of 5 bases from V and 7 bases from J, the junction contained 10 bases not matched to a gene. Germline CDR1 reads SEHNR; CDR2 reads FQNEAQ (reference sequence).

The table lists this clone with a count of one. The chain is built from TRBV7-9 and TRBJ1-3; a weak D match, TRBD1 (6 bases). CDR1 and CDR2 (germline): SEHNR, FQNEAQ (reference sequence). V lost 6 bases and J lost 0, with 15 bases in between. The CDR3 covers 16 residues. This CDR3 reads CASSSRRGISGNTIYF. The CDR3 DNA is TGTGCCAGCAGTTCCCGGAGGGGGATCTCTGGAAACACCATATATTTT.

The rearrangement uses TRBV10-3 and TRBJ2-1; the D gene is possibly TRBD2 (5 bases). This CDR3 comprises 17 residues. Germline assignment: CDR1 ENHRY and CDR2 SYGVKD. Deletions cut 5 bases from V and 2 bases from J, with 19 bases between. The CDR3 reads CAISNPDGETPYNEQFF. The CDR3 bases are TGTGCCATCAGTAACCCCGACGGGGAAACGCCCTACAATGAGCAGTTCTTC.

The chain links TRBV5-6 to TRBJ2-7; 7 nucleotides align to TRBD1. The CDR3 runs 15 residues. J lost 0 bases, V lost 2 bases, and 5 bases had no gene match. Germline V lookup: CDR1 SGHDT, CDR2 YYEEEE. In DNA, the CDR3 is TGTGCCAGCAGCTTAGAGGGACAGAGCTCCTACGAGCAGTACTTC. Translation gives CASSLEGQSSYEQYF.

Only a few counts were recorded for this clone. At one boundary the junction diverges from the germline segment, which might be a read error. The chain has TRBV4-1 and TRBJ2-6; tentatively, D is TRBD2 (5 bases). Per the germline V gene, CDR1 is MGHRA and CDR2 is YSYEKL. This CDR3 is 16 amino acids long. For the CDR3, the DNA is TGCGCCAGCAGCGAAGACTCGGGATCTGGGGCCAACGTCCTGACTTTC. It encodes CASSEDSGSGANVLTF.

J is TRBJ2-7 and V is TRBV6-5; D gene unclear. The CDR3 runs 13 residues. Germline V gene lookup returns CDR1 MNHEY and CDR2 SVGAGI. V gave up 1 base and J gave up 2 bases, with 6 bases separating them. The CDR3: CASSYYGAYEQYF. The DNA for the CDR3 is TGTGCCAGCAGTTACTACGGAGCCTACGAGCAGTACTTC.

The chain joins TRBV5-1 to TRBJ1-4, with TRBD1 matching over 12 bases. The CDR3 length is 17 residues. The ends lost 4 bases at V and 4 bases at J; junction bases unmatched: 8. The germline V gene encodes CDR1 SGHRS and CDR2 YFSETQ. CDR3 bases: TGCGCCAGCAGCAATACGGGACAGGGGGCCAATAATGAAAAACTGTTTTTT. Protein product: CASSNTGQGANNEKLFF.

This chain's CDR3 is CASSVSSQGAQETQYF. The CDR3 DNA reads as TGTGCCAGCAGCGTCTCTTCTCAGGGGGCACAAGAGACCCAGTACTTC. This chain uses TRBV9 with TRBJ2-5; 8 nucleotides align to TRBD1. The V gene's germline CDR1 is SGDLS and CDR2 YYNGEE. The V and J ends lost 2 bases and 2 bases, in that order; junction bases with no gene match: 8. This CDR3 is 16 amino acids long. Based on the CDR3 plus reference TRBV9 and TRBJ2-5, the full variable domain is DSGVTQTPKHLITATGQRVTLRCSPRSGDLSVYWYQQSLDQGLQFLIQYYNGEERAKGNILERFSAQQFPDLHSELNLSSLELGDSALYFCASSVSSQGAQETQYFGPGTRLLVL.

The chain carries TRBV6-1 and TRBJ2-7; D is uncertain. This CDR3 contains 18 residues. The V end lost 4 bases, the J end lost 0 bases, and 22 bases lay between the germline ends. CDR1 and CDR2 (germline): MNHNS, SASEGT. CDR3 amino acids: CASSASGATTSNSYEQYF. In DNA, the CDR3 is TGTGCCAGCAGTGCCTCGGGTGCTACTACCTCAAACTCCTACGAGCAGTACTTC.

A remark on this clone: The junction differs from germline at one of its ends, possibly a read error. The rearrangement uses TRBV9 and TRBJ1-1, with 9 bases lining up with TRBD1. The V gene's germline CDR1 is SGDLS and CDR2 YYNGEE. The CDR3 has 12 amino acids. CDR3 amino acids: CASSPGQGEPFF. CDR3 nucleotide sequence: TGTGCCAGCAGCCCGGGACAGGGTGAACCTTTCTTT.

This clone was recorded only once. V gene TRBV15 combines with J gene TRBJ1-3; a possible D gene is TRBD1 (5 bases). CDR1 and CDR2 (germline): LNHNV, YYDKDF (reference sequence). Trimming stripped 1 base from V and 0 bases from J, with 7 bases between. This CDR3 region has 15 residues. The CDR3 region has the DNA TGTGCCACCAGCAGAGGGGGGAGCTCTGGAAACACCATATATTTT. Translated, it gives CATSRGGSSGNTIYF.

The chain carries TRBV9 and TRBJ1-1; 10 nucleotides agree with TRBD1. Germline V CDR1 and CDR2: SGDLS, YYNGEE. V dropped 6 bases and J dropped 1; count of bases not matched to a gene: 6. CDR3 length: 15 residues. Written as DNA, the CDR3 is TGTGCCAGCAACTCCGGGGACAGGGGGAACACTGAAGCTTTCTTT. It yields the protein CASNSGDRGNTEAFF.

The CDR3 reads CASSLVPSEKLFF. CDR3 DNA sequence: TGTGCCAGCAGCTTAGTTCCGTCGGAAAAACTGTTTTTT. The chain combines TRBV11-2 with TRBJ1-4; unclear D gene. The CDR3 is made up of 13 amino acids. Germline-derived CDR1 and CDR2 are SGHAT and FQNNGV. V was cut by 1 base and J by 8 bases, with 8 bases left in between.